Below, 9 T cell receptor beta chains from the same sample are listed, as sequenced in a study of T-cell memory formation after mild COVID-19. TCRdb re-derived calls from the 5' RACE reads in MiXCR, one entry per CDR3 protein. The sample has 110,000 to 150,000 distinct CDR3 sequences, 20% to 25% seen once. Specimen: PBMCs or a T cell subset sorted from them (not recorded which). The receptors stem from an adult woman who had mild COVID-19 (a few samples of this study predate the infection). Cell type and time point are not known.

The genes are TRBV30 and TRBJ1-1; D might be TRBD1 (5 bases). V shed 4 bases and J shed 0 bases, with 15 bases lying between them. This CDR3 spans 15 amino acids. Germline CDR1 is GTSNPN and CDR2 is SVGIG (reference sequence). The chain's CDR3 is CAWTYRYLMNTEAFF. The CDR3 DNA sequence: TGTGCCTGGACCTACAGGTATCTAATGAACACTGAAGCTTTCTTT.

The chain links TRBV7-9 to TRBJ2-7; TRBD1 matches 8 bases. Germline CDR1 is SEHNR and CDR2 is FQNEAQ (reference sequence). The CDR3 runs to 17 residues. V was pared by 6 bases and J by 3 bases, with 16 bases of the junction left unmatched. The CDR3: CASSLVVGAGGVYEQYF. The CDR3 coding sequence is TGTGCCAGCAGTCTAGTCGTCGGGGCAGGGGGCGTCTACGAGCAGTACTTC.

The chain is built from TRBV7-9 and TRBJ2-2; 8 bases line up with TRBD2. The germline CDR1 and CDR2 sequences are SEHNR and FQNEAQ (reference sequence). V shed 5 bases, J shed 7 bases, and the junction held 21 bases outside the gene matches. CDR3 length: 19 amino acids. The CDR3 spells CASSPGLSSGTLGNGELFF. The CDR3, as DNA: TGTGCCAGCAGCCCAGGACTTAGTAGCGGGACCTTAGGGAACGGGGAGCTGTTTTTT.

This clonotype was counted only a few times. This sequence joins TRBV5-1 and TRBJ2-3; maybe TRBD2 (6 bases). Trimming took 4 bases from V and 4 from J, leaving 16 bases between them. This CDR3 has 15 amino acids. Germline V gene data show CDR1 as SGHRS and CDR2 as YFSETQ. CDR3 in DNA: TGCGCCAGCAGCCAAGGGACTGCAGGCGCAGATACGCAGTATTTT. Translation: CASSQGTAGADTQYF.

CDR3 amino acids: CASSRTGSVSGANVLTF. The CDR3 DNA reads TGTGCCAGCAGTCGAACAGGGTCGGTCTCTGGGGCCAACGTCCTGACTTTC. The V and J genes are TRBV12-3 or TRBV12-4 and TRBJ2-6; maybe TRBD1 (6 bases). Trimming left V 5 bases short and J 0 bases short, with 14 bases between. The CDR3 extends over 17 amino acids.

CDR3 coding DNA: TGTGCCAGCAGCCATAAAACCGGGGAGCTGTTTTTT. This translates into CASSHKTGELFF. The J gene is TRBJ2-2, the V gene TRBV14, with D unresolved. The V gene's germline CDR1 is SGHDN and CDR2 FVKESK. V lost 3 bases to trimming and J lost 5 bases, with 4 bases between them. The CDR3 runs to 12 residues.

This clonotype was found a few times. This rearrangement joins TRBV29-1 to TRBJ1-1; D gene unclear. This CDR3 contains 13 residues. Germline V CDR1 and CDR2: SQVTM, ANQGSEA. Trimming removed 4 bases at V and 2 bases at J, with 11 bases between. As DNA, the CDR3 is TGCAGCGTTGGGGCTGGTCTCAACACTGAAGCTTTCTTT. Residues: CSVGAGLNTEAFF.

The V and J genes are TRBV19 and TRBJ2-3, with a weak D call TRBD1 (5 bases). The germline V gene encodes CDR1 LNHDA and CDR2 SQIVND (reference sequence). The CDR3 covers 15 residues. V was pared by 2 bases and J by 0 bases, with 9 bases between. CDR3 bases: TGTGCCAGTAGTATAAGGGGTGGGAGCACAGATACGCAGTATTTT. The encoded protein is CASSIRGGSTDTQYF.

This chain joins TRBV30 and TRBJ2-1, with D possibly being TRBD1 or TRBD2 (5 bases each). Trimming took off 8 bases at V and 5 bases at J, with 10 bases between the two ends. Germline CDR1 GTSNPN, CDR2 SVGIG (reference sequence). The length of the CDR3 is 11 residues. CDR3 bases: TGTGCCGGTGGGACCAACAATGAGCAGTTCTTC. It specifies CAGGTNNEQFF. The variable domain in full, with the rest retrieved from reference TRBV30 and TRBJ2-1, is SQTIHQWPATLVQPVGSPLSLECTVEGTSNPNLYWYRQAAGRGLQLLFYSVGIGQISSEVPQNLSASRPQDRQFILSSKKLLLSDSGFYLCAGGTNNEQFFGPGTRLTVL.